This TCR beta chain was retrieved from a study of blood T cell repertoires in COVID-19. Across the whole study: The United States, Italy and Spain were the sources of the acute and convalescent COVID-19 samples.

Participants spanned ages roughly 18 to 95 years and resided in 20 to 30 US areas. Grouping used clinical history reported by participants in a survey and questionnaire. Study processing details: Amplifying reference gene primers gave estimates of nucleated cell counts. Assay used: immunoSEQ multiplex PCR; TCRdb lists only in-frame clones, some missing. That table supplies the V and J calls and clone size; D and trimming were determined from the DNA. Counted here are roughly 290,000 clones, roughly 90% occurring once; the ten biggest clones make up 1.7%. Sequencing was done on a sample of PBMCs or T cells enriched from blood (not recorded which). This TCR derives from a young woman with acute COVID-19.

Here the CDR3 DNA reads TGTGCCAGCAGTGAGAACAGGAATGAAAAACTGTTTTTT. Its protein product is CASSENRNEKLFF. This chain connects TRBV2 to TRBJ1-4, with a tentative D call TRBD1 (5 bases). Germline CDR1 is SNHLY and CDR2 is FYNNEI. Between the trimmed V and J ends, which lost 3 bases and 5 bases, there was a span of 7 bases. The CDR3 totals 13 residues. The full variable domain, completed using reference TRBV2 and TRBJ1-4, is EPEVTQTPSHQVTQMGQEVILRCVPISNHLYFYWYRQILGQKVEFLVSFYNNEISEKSEIFDDQFSVERPDGSNFTLKIRSTKLEDSAMYFCASSENRNEKLFFGSGTQLSVL.